The following is a TCR beta chain sequence with its context. The germline gene is not matched at one end of the junction; a read error may be the cause. The data were taken from a study of blood T cell repertoires in COVID-19. The data were produced by immunoSEQ multiplex PCR, yet TCRdb's version contains in-frame clones alone and is incomplete. The sample has roughly 80,000 clones, around 80% seen once; the top ten hold 4.5% to 7%. The CDR3 sequence is 12 residues long. The germline CDR1 and CDR2 sequences are LGHDT and YNNKEL (reference sequence). V is TRBV3-1 (or the pseudogene TRBV3-2) and J is TRBJ2-2, with TRBD2 matching 12 bases. The sequenced sample was peripheral blood. This TCR was recovered from a man aged 55 to 70 with active or convalescent COVID-19. CDR3 in amino acids: CASTASGGGLFF. The CDR3 DNA reads TGTGCCAGCACAGCTAGCGGGGGGGGGCTGTTTTTT.